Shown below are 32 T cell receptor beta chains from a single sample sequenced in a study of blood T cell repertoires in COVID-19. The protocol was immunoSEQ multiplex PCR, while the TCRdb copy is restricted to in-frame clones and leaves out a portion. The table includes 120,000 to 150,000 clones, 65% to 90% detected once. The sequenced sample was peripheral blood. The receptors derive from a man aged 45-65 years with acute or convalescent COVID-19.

CDR3 region: CASSKAREQYF. The CDR3, as DNA: TGTGCCAGCAGTAAAGCCCGCGAGCAGTACTTC. V and J are TRBV12-3 or TRBV12-4 and TRBJ2-7; D is uncertain. The V end lost 5 bases, the J end lost 6 bases, and 8 bases lay between the germline ends. CDR3 length equals 11 residues.

The CDR3 DNA reads TGTGCCAGCAGCTTAGGGGGCGGGAGTAGGGGCACAGATACGCAGTATTTT. Translating it yields CASSLGGGSRGTDTQYF. The chain employs TRBV7-8 and TRBJ2-3; 7 nucleotides agree with TRBD2. Germline V CDR1 and CDR2: SGHVS, FQNEAQ. V shed 1 base and J 1 base; nucleotides not matched to a gene: 8. The CDR3 extends over 17 amino acids.

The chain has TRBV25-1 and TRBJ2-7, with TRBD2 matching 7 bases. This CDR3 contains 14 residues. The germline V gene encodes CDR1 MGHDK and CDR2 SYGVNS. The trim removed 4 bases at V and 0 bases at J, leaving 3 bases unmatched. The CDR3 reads CASSGLADSYEQYF. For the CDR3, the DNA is TGTGCCAGCAGTGGTCTAGCGGACTCCTACGAGCAGTACTTC.

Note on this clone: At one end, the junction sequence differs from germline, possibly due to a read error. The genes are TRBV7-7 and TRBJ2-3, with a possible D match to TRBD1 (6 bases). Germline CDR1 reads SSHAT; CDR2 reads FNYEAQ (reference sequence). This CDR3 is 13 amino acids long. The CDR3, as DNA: TGTGCTAGCAGCTTAGCTCAGGGGGATACGCAGTATTTT. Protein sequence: CASSLAQGDTQYF.

The CDR3 region has the DNA TGTGCCAGCAGCTCCCGGGCGGGGACAGGGGACTACGAGCAGTACTTC. As protein: CASSSRAGTGDYEQYF. The V gene is TRBV7-9, the J gene TRBJ2-7, with TRBD1 matching 10 bases. This CDR3 is built from 16 residues. V shed 4 bases and J 3 bases; nucleotides not matched to a gene: 9. The germline CDR1 and CDR2 sequences are SEHNR and FQNEAQ (reference sequence).

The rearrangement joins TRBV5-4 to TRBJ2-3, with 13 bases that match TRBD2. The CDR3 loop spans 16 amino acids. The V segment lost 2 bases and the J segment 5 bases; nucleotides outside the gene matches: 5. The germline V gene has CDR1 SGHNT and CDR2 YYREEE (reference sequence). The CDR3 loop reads CASSFGTSGVLDTQYF. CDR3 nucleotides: TGTGCCAGCAGCTTCGGGACTAGCGGGGTTTTAGATACGCAGTATTTT.

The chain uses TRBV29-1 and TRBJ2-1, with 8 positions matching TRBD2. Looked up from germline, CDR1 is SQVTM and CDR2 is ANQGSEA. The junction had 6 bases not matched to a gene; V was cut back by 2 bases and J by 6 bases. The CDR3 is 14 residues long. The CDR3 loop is CSVERQRGSNEQFF. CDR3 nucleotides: TGCAGCGTTGAACGGCAGCGGGGGAGCAATGAGCAGTTCTTC.

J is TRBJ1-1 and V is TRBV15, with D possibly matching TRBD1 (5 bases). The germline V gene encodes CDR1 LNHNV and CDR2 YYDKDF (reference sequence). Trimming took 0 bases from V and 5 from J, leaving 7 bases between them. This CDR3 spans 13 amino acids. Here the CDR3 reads CATSRDRGTEAFF. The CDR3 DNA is TGTGCCACCAGCAGAGATCGGGGGACTGAAGCTTTCTTT. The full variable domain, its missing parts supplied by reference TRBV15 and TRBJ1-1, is DAMVIQNPRYQVTQFGKPVTLSCSQTLNHNVMYWYQQKSSQAPKLLFHYYDKDFNNEADTPDNFQSRRPNTSFCFLDIRSPGLGDTAMYLCATSRDRGTEAFFGQGTRLTVV.

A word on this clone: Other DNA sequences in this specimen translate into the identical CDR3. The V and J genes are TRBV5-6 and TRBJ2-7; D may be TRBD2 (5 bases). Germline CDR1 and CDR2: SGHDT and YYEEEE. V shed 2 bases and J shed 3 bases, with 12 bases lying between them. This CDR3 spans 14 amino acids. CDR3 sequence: CASSFGRGNYEQYF. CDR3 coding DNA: TGTGCCAGCAGCTTTGGCCGAGGGAACTACGAGCAGTACTTC.

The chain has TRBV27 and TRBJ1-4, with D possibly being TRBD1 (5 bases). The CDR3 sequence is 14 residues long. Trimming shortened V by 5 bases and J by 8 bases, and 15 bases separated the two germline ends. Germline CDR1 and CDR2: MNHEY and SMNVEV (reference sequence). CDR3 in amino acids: CASSPTGVGEKLFF. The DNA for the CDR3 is TGTGCCAGCAGTCCTACAGGCGTTGGAGAAAAACTGTTTTTT.

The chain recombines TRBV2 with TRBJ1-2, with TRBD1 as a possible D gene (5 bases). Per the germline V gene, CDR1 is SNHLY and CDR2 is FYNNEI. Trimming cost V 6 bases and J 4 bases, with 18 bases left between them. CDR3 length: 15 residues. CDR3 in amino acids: CASRNNTGLAYGYTF. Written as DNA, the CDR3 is TGTGCCAGCAGAAACAATACGGGACTCGCCTATGGCTACACCTTC.

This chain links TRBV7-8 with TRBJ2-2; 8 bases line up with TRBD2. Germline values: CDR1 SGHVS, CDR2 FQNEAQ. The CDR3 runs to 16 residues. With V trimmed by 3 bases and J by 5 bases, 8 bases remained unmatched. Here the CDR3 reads CASSFVAGGYTGELFF. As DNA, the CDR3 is TGTGCCAGCAGCTTCGTTGCGGGAGGCTATACCGGGGAGCTGTTTTTT.

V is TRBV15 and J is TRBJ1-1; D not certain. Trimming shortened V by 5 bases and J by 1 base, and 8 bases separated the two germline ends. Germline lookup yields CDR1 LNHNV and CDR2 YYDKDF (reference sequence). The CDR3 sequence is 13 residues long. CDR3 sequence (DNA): TGTGCCACCAGCCCGACGGGGAACACTGAAGCTTTCTTT. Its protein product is CATSPTGNTEAFF.

CDR3 protein: CASSDLGQISTGELFF. DNA for the CDR3: TGTGCCAGCAGTGACTTGGGACAAATCAGCACCGGGGAGCTGTTTTTT. The V gene is TRBV2, the J gene TRBJ2-2; the D gene is possibly TRBD1 (6 bases). There are 16 residues in the CDR3. Germline CDR1 SNHLY, CDR2 FYNNEI. V dropped 3 bases and J dropped 4 bases, with 15 bases sitting between them.

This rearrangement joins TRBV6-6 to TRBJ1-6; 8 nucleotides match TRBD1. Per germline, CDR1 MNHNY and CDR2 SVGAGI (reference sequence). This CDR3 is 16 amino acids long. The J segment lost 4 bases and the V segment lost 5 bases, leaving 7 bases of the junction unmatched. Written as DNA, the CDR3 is TGTGCCAGCAGTACCGGGACAGGCCTGTATAATTCACCCCTCCACTTT. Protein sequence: CASSTGTGLYNSPLHF.

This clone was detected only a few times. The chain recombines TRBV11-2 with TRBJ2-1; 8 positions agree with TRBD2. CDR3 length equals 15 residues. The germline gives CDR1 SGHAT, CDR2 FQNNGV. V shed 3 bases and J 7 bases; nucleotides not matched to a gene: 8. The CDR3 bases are TGTGCCAGCAGCTTGTGGAGCGGGAGCGGGAATGAGCAGTTCTTC. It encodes CASSLWSGSGNEQFF. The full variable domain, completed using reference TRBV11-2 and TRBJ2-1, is EAGVAQSPRYKIIEKRQSVAFWCNPISGHATLYWYQQILGQGPKLLIQFQNNGVVDDSQLPKDRFSAERLKGVDSTLKIQPAKLEDSAVYLCASSLWSGSGNEQFFGPGTRLTVL.

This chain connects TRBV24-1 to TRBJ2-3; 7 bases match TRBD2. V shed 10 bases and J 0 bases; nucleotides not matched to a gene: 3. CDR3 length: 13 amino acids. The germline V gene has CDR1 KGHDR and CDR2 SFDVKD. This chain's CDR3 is CATGEGSTDTQYF. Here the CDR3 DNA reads TGTGCCACGGGGGAGGGTAGCACAGATACGCAGTATTTT.

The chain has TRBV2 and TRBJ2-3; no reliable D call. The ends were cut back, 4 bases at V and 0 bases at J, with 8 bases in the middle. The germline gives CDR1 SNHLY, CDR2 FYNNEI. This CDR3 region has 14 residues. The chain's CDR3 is CASSGAISTDTQYF. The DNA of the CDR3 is TGTGCCAGCAGTGGGGCCATCAGCACAGATACGCAGTATTTT. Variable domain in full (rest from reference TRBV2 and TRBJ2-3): EPEVTQTPSHQVTQMGQEVILRCVPISNHLYFYWYRQILGQKVEFLVSFYNNEISEKSEIFDDQFSVERPDGSNFTLKIRSTKLEDSAMYFCASSGAISTDTQYFGPGTRLTVL.

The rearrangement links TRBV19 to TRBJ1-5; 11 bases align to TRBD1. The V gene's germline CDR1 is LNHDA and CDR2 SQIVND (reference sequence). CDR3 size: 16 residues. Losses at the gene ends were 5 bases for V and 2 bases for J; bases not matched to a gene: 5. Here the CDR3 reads CASSVGTGGGNQPQHF. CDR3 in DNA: TGTGCCAGTAGTGTTGGGACAGGGGGGGGCAATCAGCCCCAGCATTTT.

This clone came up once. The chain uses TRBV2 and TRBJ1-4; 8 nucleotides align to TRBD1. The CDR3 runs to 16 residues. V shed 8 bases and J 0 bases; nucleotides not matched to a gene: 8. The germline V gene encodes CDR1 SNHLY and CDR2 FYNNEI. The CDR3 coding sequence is TGTGCCAGCCGTCGGGACAGGACTTCAACTAATGAAAAACTGTTTTTT. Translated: CASRRDRTSTNEKLFF.

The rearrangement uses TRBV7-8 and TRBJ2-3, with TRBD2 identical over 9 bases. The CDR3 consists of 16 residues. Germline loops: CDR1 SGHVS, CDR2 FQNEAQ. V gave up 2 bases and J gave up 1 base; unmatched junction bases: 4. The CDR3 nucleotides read TGTGCCAGCAGCTTATGGCGGGAGGGGGGCACAGATACGCAGTATTTT. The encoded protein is CASSLWREGGTDTQYF.

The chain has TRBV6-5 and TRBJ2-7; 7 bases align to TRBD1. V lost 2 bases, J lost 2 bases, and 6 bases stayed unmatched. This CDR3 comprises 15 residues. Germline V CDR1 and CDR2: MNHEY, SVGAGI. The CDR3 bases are TGTGCCAGCAGTTACCGCCGGGACAGTGCCTACGAGCAGTACTTC. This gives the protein CASSYRRDSAYEQYF.

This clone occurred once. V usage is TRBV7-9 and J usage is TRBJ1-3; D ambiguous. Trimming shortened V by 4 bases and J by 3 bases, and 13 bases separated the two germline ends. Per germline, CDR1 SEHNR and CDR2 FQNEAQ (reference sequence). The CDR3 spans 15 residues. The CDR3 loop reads CASSSRWASGNTIYF. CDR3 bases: TGTGCCAGCAGCTCGCGTTGGGCGAGTGGAAACACCATATATTTT. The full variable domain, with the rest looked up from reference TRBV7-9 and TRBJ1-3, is DTGVSQNPRHKITKRGQNVTFRCDPISEHNRLYWYRQTLGQGPEFLTYFQNEAQLEKSRLLSDRFSAERPKGSFSTLEIQRTEQGDSAMYLCASSSRWASGNTIYFGEGSWLTVV.

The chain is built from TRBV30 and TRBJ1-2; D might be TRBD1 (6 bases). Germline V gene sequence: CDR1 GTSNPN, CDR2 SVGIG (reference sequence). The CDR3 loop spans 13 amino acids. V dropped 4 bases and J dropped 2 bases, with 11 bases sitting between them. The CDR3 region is CAWKTGNNYGYTF. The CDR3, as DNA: TGTGCCTGGAAAACAGGGAACAACTATGGCTACACCTTC.

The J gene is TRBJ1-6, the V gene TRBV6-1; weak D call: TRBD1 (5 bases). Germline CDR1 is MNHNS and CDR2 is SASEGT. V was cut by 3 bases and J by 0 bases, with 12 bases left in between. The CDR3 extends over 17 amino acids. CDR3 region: CASSEFGGSSYNSPLHF. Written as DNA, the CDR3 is TGTGCCAGCAGTGAGTTTGGGGGGTCCTCCTATAATTCACCCCTCCACTTT.

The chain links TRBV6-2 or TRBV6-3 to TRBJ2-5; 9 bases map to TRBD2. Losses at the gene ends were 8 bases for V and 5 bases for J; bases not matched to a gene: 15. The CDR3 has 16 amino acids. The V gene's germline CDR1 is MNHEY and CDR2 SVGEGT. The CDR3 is CASGLSRGGPLETQYF. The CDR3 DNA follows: TGTGCCAGCGGCCTTTCGCGGGGGGGGCCCCTGGAGACCCAGTACTTC.

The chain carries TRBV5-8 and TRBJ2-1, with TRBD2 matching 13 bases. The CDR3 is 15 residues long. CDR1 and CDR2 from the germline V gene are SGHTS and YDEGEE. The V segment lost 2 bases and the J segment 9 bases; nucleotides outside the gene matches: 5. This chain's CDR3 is CASSLTSGRAFEQFF. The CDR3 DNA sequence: TGTGCCAGCAGCTTAACTAGCGGGAGGGCCTTTGAGCAGTTCTTC.

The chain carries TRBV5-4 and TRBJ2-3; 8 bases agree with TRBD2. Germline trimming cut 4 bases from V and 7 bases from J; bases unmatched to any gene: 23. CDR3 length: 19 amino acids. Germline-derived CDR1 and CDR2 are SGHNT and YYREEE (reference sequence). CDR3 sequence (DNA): TGTGCCAGCAGCATCGAACTAGCGGAAGTCCGCGAAGCAACGAATACGCAGTATTTT. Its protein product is CASSIELAEVREATNTQYF.

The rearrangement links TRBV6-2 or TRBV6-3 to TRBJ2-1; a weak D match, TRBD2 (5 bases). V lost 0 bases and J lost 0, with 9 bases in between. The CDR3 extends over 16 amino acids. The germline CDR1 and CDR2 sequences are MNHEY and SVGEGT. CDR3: CASSYSSTSSYNEQFF. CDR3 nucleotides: TGTGCCAGCAGTTACTCGAGTACTAGCTCCTACAATGAGCAGTTCTTC.

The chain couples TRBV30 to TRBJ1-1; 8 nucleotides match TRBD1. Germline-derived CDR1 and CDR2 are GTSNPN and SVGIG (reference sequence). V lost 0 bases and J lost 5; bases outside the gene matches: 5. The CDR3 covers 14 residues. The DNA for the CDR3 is TGTGCCTGGAGTGTACTTCGGACAGGGACTGAAGCTTTCTTT. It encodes CAWSVLRTGTEAFF.

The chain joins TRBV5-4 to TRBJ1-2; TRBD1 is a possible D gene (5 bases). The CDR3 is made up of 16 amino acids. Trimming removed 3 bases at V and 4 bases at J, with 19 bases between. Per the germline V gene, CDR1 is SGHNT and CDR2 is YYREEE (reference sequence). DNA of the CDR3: TGTGCCAGCAGCTCTTACCAACGGGACTTAGGCTATGGCTACACCTTC. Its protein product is CASSSYQRDLGYGYTF.

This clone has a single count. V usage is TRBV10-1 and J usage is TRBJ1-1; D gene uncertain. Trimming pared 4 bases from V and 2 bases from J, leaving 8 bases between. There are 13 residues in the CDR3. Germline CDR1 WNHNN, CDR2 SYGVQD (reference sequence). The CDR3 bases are TGCGCCAGCAGTGTGGGCAGAAACACTGAAGCTTTCTTT. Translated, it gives CASSVGRNTEAFF.